This paragraph covers one T cell receptor (beta chain) sequence. Germline assignment: CDR1 SGHKS and CDR2 YYEKEE (reference sequence). Trimming shortened V by 0 bases and J by 4 bases, and 14 bases separated the two germline ends. CDR3 length equals 16 residues. These data originate in a study of tumor-infiltrating lymphocytes in localized non-small cell lung cancer. Repertoires were generated with immunoSEQ multiplex PCR, while TCRdb's copy carries only in-frame clones and drops some. The table shows 15,000 to 20,000 clones, with 65% to 80% occurring only once. The J gene is TRBJ1-3, the V gene TRBV5-5; possible D gene TRBD1, 5 bases. The sequence was obtained from a human donor with non-small cell lung cancer. What was sequenced was lung tumor tissue. In DNA, the CDR3 is TGTGCCAGCAGCTTGGAACGGGGCAGCGGCGGAAACACCATATATTTT. Protein product: CASSLERGSGGNTIYF.